This entry is about one TCR beta chain. The sample is drawn from a study of T cells in Graves' hyperthyroidism and ophthalmopathy. Study context: Blood was drawn when the patient was first diagnosed and still untreated.

RNA transcripts yielded amplified TCR beta CDR3 regions. HTBI primers were the set used in a first-round RT-PCR of the TCR CDR3. Using its own MiXCR run on the multiplex PCR reads, TCRdb lists one record per CDR3 protein. The sample records hundreds of thousands of distinct CDR3 sequences, 20% being singletons. CDR3 length: 15 amino acids. CDR1 and CDR2 (germline): SGHTA, FQGNSA. The J segment lost 5 bases and the V segment lost 5 bases, leaving 7 bases of the junction unmatched. The TCR sequence derives from a man between 35 and 55 years old with Graves' ophthalmopathy. The sequencing sample was made of blood. V and J are TRBV7-2 and TRBJ1-1, with 11 bases aligning to TRBD1. In DNA, the CDR3 is TGTGCCAGCAGCAGCTGGGACAGGGGGAGAACTGAAGCTTTCTTT. Translating gives CASSSWDRGRTEAFF. The full variable domain, rest sourced from reference TRBV7-2 and TRBJ1-1, is GAGVSQSPSNKVTEKGKDVELRCDPISGHTALYWYRQSLGQGLEFLIYFQGNSAPDKSGLPSDRFSAERTGGSVSTLTIQRTQQEDSAVYLCASSSWDRGRTEAFFGQGTRLTVV.